What follows describes a single TCR beta chain. The antigen remains undetermined. The data belong to a study of beta chain features in type 1 diabetes. Whole-study findings and limits: There was a possibility that cDNA sequencing over-represented cells with high TCR expression.

This CDR3 contains 15 residues. Between the trimmed V and J ends, which lost 3 bases and 4 bases, there was a span of 14 bases. The germline V gene encodes CDR1 SEHNR and CDR2 FQNEAQ (reference sequence). What was sequenced were expressed TCRB transcripts, since all of the isolated RNA had been reverse transcribed. The data were produced by immunoSEQ multiplex PCR, yet TCRdb's version contains in-frame clones alone and is incomplete. The sample lists hundreds of thousands of clones; about 14% were seen once. A CD45RO/CCR7/CD25/CD127/CD95/CD27 panel sorted naive, central memory, regulatory and stem cell-like memory CD4+ cells.

The sequence was obtained from a man aged 18 to 30 in good health. Material: naive CD4+ T cells from blood. V is TRBV7-9 and J is TRBJ2-3; D gene uncertain. CDR3 region: CASSLGQESSDTQYF. Written as DNA, the CDR3 is TGTGCCAGCAGCTTGGGCCAGGAGAGTTCAGATACGCAGTATTTT. The full variable domain, with the rest looked up from reference TRBV7-9 and TRBJ2-3, is DTGVSQNPRHKITKRGQNVTFRCDPISEHNRLYWYRQTLGQGPEFLTYFQNEAQLEKSRLLSDRFSAERPKGSFSTLEIQRTEQGDSAMYLCASSLGQESSDTQYFGPGTRLTVL.